This entry concerns a single TCR beta chain. Its antigen remains unidentified. The sample holds no much larger clone one base away, and base qualities are not on file. The library was produced with the immunoSEQ multiplex PCR assay. For the multiplex PCR, a mixture combining 60 forward primers for TCR Vbeta segments and 13 reverse primers for TCR Jbeta segments was used. A multiplex PCR assay on genomic DNA amplified the CDR3 region of rearranged TCR beta genes. Amplified TCR beta libraries were sequenced as 87-base-pair reads on the Illumina HiSeq System. As for the original processing: In a later analysis, tens of millions of unique TCR beta chains were counted across the roughly 610 repertoires, and around 10 million of these chains were shared by at least two donors. Raw reads were error-corrected and collapsed into unique sequences by a nearest-neighbor algorithm in which closely related sequences were merged to remove PCR and sequencing errors. Alignment of CDR3 sequences to IMGT reference sequences was used to assign V, D and J gene segments. For a sequence to be retained, a match of at least six nucleotides to both a V gene segment and a J gene segment was required. Rearrangements were classified as productive when the CDR3 lacked stop codons and remained in frame with V and J, and all other rearrangements were classified as non-productive. Following IMGT convention, CDR3 was defined as the stretch from the second conserved V-encoded cysteine to the conserved J-encoded phenylalanine. In an earlier analysis of just under 600 of the donors, sequences lacking an unambiguous match to a single V gene segment were excluded. In an earlier analysis of 587 of the donors, V segments were called functional above 56.7% productive rearrangements and were called segregating when the between-donor standard deviation exceeded 5%. A statistical classification framework was built to diagnose cytomegalovirus status from the catalog of TCR beta chain sequences. In a later analysis, TCR nucleotide sequences were compared against IMGT/GENE-DB human TR gene sequences so that V and J genes could be assigned. The TCRdist pipeline was used in a later analysis to assign CDR3 sequences and most-parsimonious VDJ recombination scenarios. In a later analysis, each TCR beta chain was defined by its CDR3 amino acid sequence together with its V-gene family, and reads lacking a unique V-gene family were excluded. As a way to deal with suspected cross-contamination and a sequencing artifact, a later analysis dropped 500 to 700 nucleotide sequences that were highly shared and had low generation probability. In a later analysis, a clonal expansion index for each public chain was calculated from normalized within-repertoire ranks of inferred template counts. In a later analysis, generation probabilities were computed using a VDJ recombination model fitted to out-of-frame rearrangements, and the results were checked against IGoR. Hypergeometric tests were used in a later analysis to score TCR-TCR, TCR-HLA and TCR-CMV co-occurrence, with a repertoire-size bias correction applied to the TCR pairs. In a later analysis, false discovery rates were estimated by permuting HLA or CMV assignments 20 times. A later analysis grouped co-occurring TCRs with DBSCAN, adding TCRdist sequence similarity when clustering within HLA-allele-positive subsets. Repertoires with fewer than 30,000 or more than 120,000 public chains, plus five repertoires with anomalous nucleotide sharing, were excluded from co-occurrence clustering. TCRdb stores this immuneACCESS table with in-frame sequences only. Part of the clones is absent; in the studies checked, under half of the shortfall reflects unresolved V genes, and no reason is known for the rest. V and J calls and clone size come straight from that table; D and trimming were deduced from the DNA. This sample has 210,000 or so clones in its table, and roughly 90% of those were observed once. Approximately 1% of the sample rests with the top ten.

In total, over 600 healthy bone marrow donors made up the cohort. Cohort members were all nominally healthy when sampled, although unrecorded immune exposures were likely present. The donor was CMV seronegative and was included in the group of about 400 seronegative cohort members. A peripheral blood sample was collected from each donor, and TCR beta sequencing was performed on peripheral blood mononuclear cells. The Qiagen DNeasy Blood Extraction Kit was used to extract genomic DNA from the blood cell samples. This specimen comes from a study of cytomegalovirus exposure and HLA in healthy donors listed by TCRdb under 2017. Turning to the overall study: An earlier analysis of some 500 of the donors reported 250 to 300 Gb of sequence data and 100 million to 130 million unique TCR beta sequences from about 200 million T cells. Roughly 300 gigabases of sequencing data and around 87 million unique TCR sequences were included in an early release covering several hundred HLA-typed donors. Among the roughly 430 genotyped donors, 81% belonged to the genetic ancestry cluster associated with self-reported Caucasian donors. The aim of the study was to test whether cataloging public T cell receptors could identify signatures of past pathogen exposure. Using immunosequencing, the study profiled T cell repertoires from 666 subjects and related those repertoires to cytomegalovirus serostatus. In addition to the first cohort of 666 subjects, a separate validation cohort of approximately 110 different subjects was used. High-throughput TCR immunosequencing, statistical association of individual TCRs with disease status, and machine learning were combined to predict cytomegalovirus infection status. A later analysis re-examined previously published TCR beta repertoires from about 700 donors and added high-resolution HLA genotyping to investigate patterns of TCR occurrence. The later analysis used no new phenotypic data to find candidate immune exposures, relying instead on TCR beta sequences and their occurrence across donors. An earlier analysis of 587 of the donors applied high-throughput TCR beta sequencing to assess whether each TCR beta V gene segment acted as functional or pseudogenic. Donor age, sex, ethnicity and CMV serostatus were compiled alongside the repertoire data. In a later genetic analysis, genome-wide SNP genotypes for about 55% of the roughly 700 donors were used, and that subset was treated as a discovery cohort. Every discovery cohort repertoire had been produced on one sequencing platform. Class I and class II HLA loci were covered by the typing at four-digit resolution. The number of donors typed differed by locus, with 629-630 for A, B, C, DRB1 and DQB1, roughly 550 for DQA1, some 570 for DPA1, and some 470 for DPB1. Roughly 5 DR-DQ haplotypes were handled as single units for association and clustering because linkage in the cohort was strong. Among 398 genotyped donors of the cohort, an average of roughly 240,000 unique TCR beta nucleotide sequences were sequenced per donor, around 20% of them non-productive. What the study reported, not specific to this receptor: A later analysis found that most CMV-associated TCR beta chains appeared HLA-restricted, with HLA associations seemingly driven largely by CMV exposure. V-gene and J-gene trimming of TCR beta chains was associated with a missense DCLRE1C variant in a later genetic analysis, and the association was replicated in an independent cohort. In a later analysis, around 17,000 TCR beta sequences were associated with specific HLA alleles at a false discovery rate of 0.05. According to a later genetic analysis, donors in an Asian-associated ancestry cluster had fewer N-insertions in productive TCRs than the roughly 700-donor mean. A further reported finding was that TCR beta sequences accurately predicted the HLA-A and HLA-B alleles for most subjects in the first cohort. In this cohort, only TCR beta chains were sequenced, and detectable features were limited by the absence of alpha or paired-chain data. In a later analysis, TCR association rates were found to vary across HLA loci, with the most associated TCRs seen for DRB1 alleles and the fewest for HLA-C alleles. Most TCR sequences were observed very rarely across donors, whereas some public TCRs were present in many individuals. Strong co-occurrence of HLA alleles, especially DR and DQ, made assigning TCR associations to individual alleles difficult. The authors suggested that the approach could potentially be extended to other disease states and immunological phenotypes. The sequencing pipeline was judged likely to have produced a cluster of highly shared sequence variants as a technical artifact. Compared with equally common non-associated chains, HLA-associated TCR beta chains in a later analysis were more clonally expanded and had lower generation probabilities. A few of the identified cytomegalovirus-associated TCR beta chains were confirmed in vitro to be specific for cytomegalovirus antigens. Broadly in line with IMGT annotations, most TCR beta V segments showed up in productive rearrangements about 87% or about 30% of the time in an earlier analysis of some 590 of the donors. A later analysis reported that several top co-occurrence clusters appeared linked to parvovirus B19, influenza, CMV and Epstein-Barr virus. The presence/absence analyses assumed that sequencing depth was roughly uniform across donors, and that assumption may not be true. Because some donors lacked HLA typing at each locus, the association tests relied only on the typed subset. For the cohort, immune exposure information was limited to CMV serostatus. The classifier was reported to diagnose cytomegalovirus status with high specificity and sensitivity in both the original and validation cohorts. Linkage disequilibrium might explain the correlated functional status among segregating V segments, but an unknown experimental factor could not be ruled out. The study gave a list of some 150 TCR beta chains associated with cytomegalovirus. The earlier analysis of nearly 600 of the donors excluded seventeen rarely observed V segments, including chromosome 9 orphons, because counts were too low.

The origin of this receptor is a woman between 18 and 29 years old in good health and CMV-seronegative. Sequencing used PBMCs.

The DNA reads TGTGCCAGCAGCTTTACTAGCTACGAGCAGTACTTC. It specifies CASSFTSYEQYF. The chain was built from TRBV13 and TRBJ2-7, with TRBD2 perhaps the D gene, on 5 matching bases. As encoded in the germline V gene (reference sequence), CDR1 is PRHDT while CDR2 is FYEKMQ. V lost 3 bases and J lost 3 bases; the stretch between them is 6 bases long. The CDR3, cysteine through phenylalanine, is 12 amino acids long. The CDR3 DNA has 36 bases and is translated from base 1.